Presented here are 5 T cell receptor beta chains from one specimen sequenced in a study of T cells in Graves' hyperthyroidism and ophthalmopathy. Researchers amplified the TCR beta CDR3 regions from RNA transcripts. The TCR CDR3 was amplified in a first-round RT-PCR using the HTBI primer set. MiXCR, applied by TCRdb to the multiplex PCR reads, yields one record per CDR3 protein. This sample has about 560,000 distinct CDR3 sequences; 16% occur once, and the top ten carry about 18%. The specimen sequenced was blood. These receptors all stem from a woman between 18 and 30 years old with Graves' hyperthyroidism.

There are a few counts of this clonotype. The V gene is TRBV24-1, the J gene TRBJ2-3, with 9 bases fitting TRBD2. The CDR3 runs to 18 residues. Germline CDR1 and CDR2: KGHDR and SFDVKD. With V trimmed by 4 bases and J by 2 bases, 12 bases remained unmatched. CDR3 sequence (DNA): TGTGCCACCAGTGACACACCTCGACTAGCGGCCTACACAGATACGCAGTATTTT. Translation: CATSDTPRLAAYTDTQYF.

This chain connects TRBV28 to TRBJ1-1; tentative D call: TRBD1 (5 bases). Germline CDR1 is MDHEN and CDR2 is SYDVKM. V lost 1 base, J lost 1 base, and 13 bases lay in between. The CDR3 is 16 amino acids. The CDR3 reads CASSLYTGLTNTEAFF. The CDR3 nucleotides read TGTGCCAGCAGTTTATACACGGGACTCACGAACACTGAAGCTTTCTTT. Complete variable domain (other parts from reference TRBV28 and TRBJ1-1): DVKVTQSSRYLVKRTGEKVFLECVQDMDHENMFWYRQDPGLGLRLIYFSYDVKMKEKGDIPEGYSVSREKKERFSLILESASTNQTSMYLCASSLYTGLTNTEAFFGQGTRLTVV.

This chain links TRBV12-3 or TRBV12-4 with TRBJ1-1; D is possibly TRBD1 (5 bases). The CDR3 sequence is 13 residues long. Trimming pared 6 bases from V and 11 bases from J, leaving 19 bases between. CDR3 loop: CASSPMTGLRAFF. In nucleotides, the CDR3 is TGTGCCAGCAGCCCCATGACGGGGCTTAGGGCTTTCTTT.

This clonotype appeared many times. CDR3 sequence (DNA): TGTGCCAGCAGCAACAGGAACAATGAGCAGTTCTTC. It yields the protein CASSNRNNEQFF. This chain uses TRBV11-2 with TRBJ2-1, with D possibly matching TRBD1 (5 bases). Germline V gene sequence: CDR1 SGHAT, CDR2 FQNNGV. This CDR3 has 12 amino acids. V lost 5 bases and J 5 bases, leaving 7 bases between the germline ends.

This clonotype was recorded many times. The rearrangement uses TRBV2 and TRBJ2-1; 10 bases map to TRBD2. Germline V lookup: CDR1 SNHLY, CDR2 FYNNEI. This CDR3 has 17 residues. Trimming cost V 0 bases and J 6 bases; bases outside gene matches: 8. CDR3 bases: TGTGCCAGCAGTGAAGCTAAGCTAGCGGGAGTGGGCAATGAGCAGTTCTTC. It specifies CASSEAKLAGVGNEQFF.